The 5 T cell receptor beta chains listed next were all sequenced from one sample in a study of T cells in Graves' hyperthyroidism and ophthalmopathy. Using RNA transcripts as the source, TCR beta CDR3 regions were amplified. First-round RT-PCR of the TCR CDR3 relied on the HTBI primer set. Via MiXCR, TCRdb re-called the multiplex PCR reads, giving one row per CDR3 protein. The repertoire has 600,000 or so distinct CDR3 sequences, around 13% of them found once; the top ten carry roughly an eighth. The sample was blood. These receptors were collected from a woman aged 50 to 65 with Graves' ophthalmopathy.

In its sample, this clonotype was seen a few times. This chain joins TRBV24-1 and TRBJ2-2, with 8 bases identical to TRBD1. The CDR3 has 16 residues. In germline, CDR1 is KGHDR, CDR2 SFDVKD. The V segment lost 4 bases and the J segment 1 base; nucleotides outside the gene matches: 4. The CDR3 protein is CATSDPDRGNTGELFF. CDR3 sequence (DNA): TGTGCCACCAGTGACCCCGACAGGGGGAACACCGGGGAGCTGTTTTTT.

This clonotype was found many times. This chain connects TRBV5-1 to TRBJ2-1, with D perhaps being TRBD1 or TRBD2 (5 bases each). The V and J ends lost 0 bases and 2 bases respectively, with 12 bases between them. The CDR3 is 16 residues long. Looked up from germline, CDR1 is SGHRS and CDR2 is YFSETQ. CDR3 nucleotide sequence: TGCGCCAGCAGCTTGGTAGGGGACCCAGCCTACAATGAGCAGTTCTTC. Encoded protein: CASSLVGDPAYNEQFF.

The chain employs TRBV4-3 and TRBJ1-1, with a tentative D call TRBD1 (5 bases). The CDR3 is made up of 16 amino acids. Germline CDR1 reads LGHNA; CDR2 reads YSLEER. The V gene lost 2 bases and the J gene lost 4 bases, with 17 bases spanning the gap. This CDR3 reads CASSQSSWGRLTEAFF. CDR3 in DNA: TGCGCCAGCAGCCAATCCTCATGGGGACGTCTCACTGAAGCTTTCTTT.

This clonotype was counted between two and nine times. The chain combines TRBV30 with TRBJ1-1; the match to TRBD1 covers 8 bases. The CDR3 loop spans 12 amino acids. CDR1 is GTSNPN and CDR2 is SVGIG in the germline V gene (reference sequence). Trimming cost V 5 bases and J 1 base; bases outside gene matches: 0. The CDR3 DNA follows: TGTGCCTGGGGACAGGGGAACACTGAAGCTTTCTTT. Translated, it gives CAWGQGNTEAFF. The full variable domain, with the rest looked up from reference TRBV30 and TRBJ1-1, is SQTIHQWPATLVQPVGSPLSLECTVEGTSNPNLYWYRQAAGRGLQLLFYSVGIGQISSEVPQNLSASRPQDRQFILSSKKLLLSDSGFYLCAWGQGNTEAFFGQGTRLTVV.

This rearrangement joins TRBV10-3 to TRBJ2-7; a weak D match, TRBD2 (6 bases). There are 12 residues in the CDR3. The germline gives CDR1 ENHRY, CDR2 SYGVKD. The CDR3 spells CEQTPGSNEQYF. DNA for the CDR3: TGTGAGCAGACCCCCGGGAGTAACGAGCAGTACTTC.